This T cell receptor (beta chain) was recorded in a study of T cells in Graves' hyperthyroidism and ophthalmopathy. Uncontrolled infection, other autoimmune disease, pregnancy or lactation barred patients from enrollment. General study results and limits: Before onset, ophthalmopathy was predicted by the model a median about 6.2 months earlier.

RNA transcripts were the template for amplifying TCR beta CDR3 regions. Primed by the HTBI set, a first-round RT-PCR was run on the TCR CDR3. TCRdb independently ran MiXCR on the multiplex PCR reads; one entry per CDR3 protein. The sample has about 570,000 distinct CDR3 sequences, under 60% seen once. The CDR3 spans 13 residues. Trimming shortened V by 5 bases and J by 5 bases, and 12 bases separated the two germline ends. Germline loops: CDR1 SEHNR, CDR2 FQNEAQ (reference sequence). Details on this clonotype: Antigen: not known.

The receptor was isolated from an adult woman with Graves' disease, either hyperthyroidism or ophthalmopathy (not recorded which). Sequencing was done on a sample of peripheral blood or thyroid tissue (not recorded which). The V call is TRBV7-9, the J call TRBJ2-5, with no clear D. CDR3 sequence (DNA): TGTGCCAGCAGCACCAGATACGGGGAGACCCAGTACTTC. It encodes CASSTRYGETQYF.